This TCR beta chain came from a study of cytomegalovirus exposure and HLA in healthy donors. Remarks on this clone: The target antigen is unknown.

Findings and caveats of the study: TCR beta sequences reportedly predicted most subjects' HLA-A and HLA-B alleles accurately. Reportedly, a later analysis found an Asian-associated ancestry cluster had fewer N-insertions than the roughly 670-donor mean. TRBV6-2, TRBV6-3 and some other V segments were unresolvable in 87-base-pair reads.

There are 12 residues in the CDR3. Germline V gene lookup returns CDR1 GTSNPN and CDR2 SVGIG (reference sequence). V was cut by 1 base and J by 4 bases, with 7 bases left in between. Use of 60 Vbeta and 13 Jbeta primers characterized the PCR. The data were produced by immunoSEQ multiplex PCR, yet TCRdb's version contains in-frame clones alone and is incomplete. Among tens of thousands of clones, approximately 84% were seen once, and the ten largest hold about 1.2%. The TCR comes from a girl aged 2 to 10 in good health and CMV-seropositive. This chain links TRBV30 with TRBJ1-2, with D perhaps TRBD1 (5 bases). Sequencing was performed on PBMCs. In nucleotides, the CDR3 is TGTGCCTGGAGTGGGACATCCTATGGCTACACCTTC. The encoded protein is CAWSGTSYGYTF. Variable domain in full (rest from reference TRBV30 and TRBJ1-2): SQTIHQWPATLVQPVGSPLSLECTVEGTSNPNLYWYRQAAGRGLQLLFYSVGIGQISSEVPQNLSASRPQDRQFILSSKKLLLSDSGFYLCAWSGTSYGYTFGSGTRLTVV.